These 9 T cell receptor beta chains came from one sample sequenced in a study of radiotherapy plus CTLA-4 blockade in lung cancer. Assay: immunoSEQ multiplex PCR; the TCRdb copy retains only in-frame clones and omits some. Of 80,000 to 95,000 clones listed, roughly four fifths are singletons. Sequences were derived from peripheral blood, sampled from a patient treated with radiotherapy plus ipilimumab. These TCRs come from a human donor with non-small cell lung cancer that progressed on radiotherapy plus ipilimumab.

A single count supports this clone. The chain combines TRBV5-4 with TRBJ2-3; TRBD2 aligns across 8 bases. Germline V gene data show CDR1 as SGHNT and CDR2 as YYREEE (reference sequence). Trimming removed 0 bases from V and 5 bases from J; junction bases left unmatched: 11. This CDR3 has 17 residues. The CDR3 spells CASSLAGVGRGVDTQYF. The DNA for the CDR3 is TGTGCCAGCAGCTTGGCCGGAGTCGGGAGGGGTGTAGATACGCAGTATTTT. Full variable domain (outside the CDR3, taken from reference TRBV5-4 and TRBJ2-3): ETGVTQSPTHLIKTRGQQVTLRCSSQSGHNTVSWYQQALGQGPQFIFQYYREEENGRGNFPPRFSGLQFPNYSSELNVNALELDDSALYLCASSLAGVGRGVDTQYFGPGTRLTVL.

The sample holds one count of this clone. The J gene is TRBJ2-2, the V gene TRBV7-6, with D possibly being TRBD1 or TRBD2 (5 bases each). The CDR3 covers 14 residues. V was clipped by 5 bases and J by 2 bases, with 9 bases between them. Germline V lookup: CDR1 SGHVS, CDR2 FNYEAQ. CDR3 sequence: CASSRGPNTGELFF. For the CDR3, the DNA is TGTGCCAGCAGCAGGGGACCAAACACCGGGGAGCTGTTTTTT.

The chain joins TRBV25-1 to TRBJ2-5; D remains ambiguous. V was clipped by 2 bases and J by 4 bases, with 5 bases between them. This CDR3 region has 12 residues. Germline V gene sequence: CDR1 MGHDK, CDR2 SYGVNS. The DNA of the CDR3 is TGTGCCAGCAGTGAAGAACTAGAGACCCAGTACTTC. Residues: CASSEELETQYF. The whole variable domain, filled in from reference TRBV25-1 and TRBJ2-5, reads EADIYQTPRYLVIGTGKKITLECSQTMGHDKMYWYQQDPGMELHLIHYSYGVNSTEKGDLSSESTVSRIRTEHFPLTLESARPSHTSQYLCASSEELETQYFGPGTRLLVL.

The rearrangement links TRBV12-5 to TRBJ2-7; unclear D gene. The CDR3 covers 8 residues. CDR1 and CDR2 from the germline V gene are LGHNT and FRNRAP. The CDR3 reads CAHYEQYF. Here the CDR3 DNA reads TGTGCCCACTACGAGCAGTACTTC.

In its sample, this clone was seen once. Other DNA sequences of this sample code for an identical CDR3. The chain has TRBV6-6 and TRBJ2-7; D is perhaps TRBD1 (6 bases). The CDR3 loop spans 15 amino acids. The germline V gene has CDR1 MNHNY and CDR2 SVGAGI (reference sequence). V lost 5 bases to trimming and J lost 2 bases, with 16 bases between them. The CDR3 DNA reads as TGTGCCAGCAGTCCTCGCAGGGGAGACACCTACGAGCAGTACTTC. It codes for CASSPRRGDTYEQYF.

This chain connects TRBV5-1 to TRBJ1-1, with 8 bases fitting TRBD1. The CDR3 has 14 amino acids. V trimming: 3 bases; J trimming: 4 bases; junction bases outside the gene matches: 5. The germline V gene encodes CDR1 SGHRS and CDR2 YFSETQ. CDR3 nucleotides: TGCGCCAGCAGCTCCGAAGACAGGGGCACTGAAGCTTTCTTT. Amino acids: CASSSEDRGTEAFF.

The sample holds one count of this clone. CDR3 coding DNA: TGTGCCAGCTCAGCCGACCCACTCTACAATGAGCAGTTCTTC. Its protein product is CASSADPLYNEQFF. This rearrangement joins TRBV18 to TRBJ2-1; unclear D gene. The CDR3 has 14 amino acids. The V and J ends lost 5 bases and 3 bases respectively, with 11 bases between them. Germline loops: CDR1 KGHSH, CDR2 LQKENI.

The CDR3 DNA follows: TGTGCCAGCCAGGACAGGGGACTTGGCTACACCTTC. Protein product: CASQDRGLGYTF. This sequence joins TRBV6-1 and TRBJ1-2, with 9 bases identical to TRBD1. This CDR3 contains 12 residues. Germline V CDR1 and CDR2: MNHNS, SASEGT. V was clipped by 8 bases and J by 7 bases; unmatched bases: 5.

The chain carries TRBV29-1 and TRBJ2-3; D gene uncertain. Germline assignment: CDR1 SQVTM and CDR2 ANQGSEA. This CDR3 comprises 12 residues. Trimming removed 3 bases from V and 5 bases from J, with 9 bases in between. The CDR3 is CSVDGLGDTQYF. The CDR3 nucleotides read TGCAGCGTTGACGGTCTAGGAGATACGCAGTATTTT.